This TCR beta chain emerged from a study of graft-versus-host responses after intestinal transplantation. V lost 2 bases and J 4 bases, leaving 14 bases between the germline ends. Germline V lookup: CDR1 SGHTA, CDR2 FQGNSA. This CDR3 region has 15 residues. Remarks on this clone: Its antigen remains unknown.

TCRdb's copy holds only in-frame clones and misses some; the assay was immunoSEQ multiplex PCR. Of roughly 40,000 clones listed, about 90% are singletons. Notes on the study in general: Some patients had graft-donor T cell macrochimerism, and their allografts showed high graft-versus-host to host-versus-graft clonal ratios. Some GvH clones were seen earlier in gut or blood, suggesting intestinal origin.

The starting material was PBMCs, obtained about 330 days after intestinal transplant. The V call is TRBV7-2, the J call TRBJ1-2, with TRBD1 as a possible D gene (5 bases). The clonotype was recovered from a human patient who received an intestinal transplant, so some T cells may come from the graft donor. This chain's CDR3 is CASSLSSQAFYGYTF. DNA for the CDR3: TGTGCCAGCAGCTTAAGTTCACAGGCCTTCTATGGCTACACCTTC. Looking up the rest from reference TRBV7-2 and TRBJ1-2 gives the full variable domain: GAGVSQSPSNKVTEKGKDVELRCDPISGHTALYWYRQSLGQGLEFLIYFQGNSAPDKSGLPSDRFSAERTGGSVSTLTIQRTQQEDSAVYLCASSLSSQAFYGYTFGSGTRLTVV.